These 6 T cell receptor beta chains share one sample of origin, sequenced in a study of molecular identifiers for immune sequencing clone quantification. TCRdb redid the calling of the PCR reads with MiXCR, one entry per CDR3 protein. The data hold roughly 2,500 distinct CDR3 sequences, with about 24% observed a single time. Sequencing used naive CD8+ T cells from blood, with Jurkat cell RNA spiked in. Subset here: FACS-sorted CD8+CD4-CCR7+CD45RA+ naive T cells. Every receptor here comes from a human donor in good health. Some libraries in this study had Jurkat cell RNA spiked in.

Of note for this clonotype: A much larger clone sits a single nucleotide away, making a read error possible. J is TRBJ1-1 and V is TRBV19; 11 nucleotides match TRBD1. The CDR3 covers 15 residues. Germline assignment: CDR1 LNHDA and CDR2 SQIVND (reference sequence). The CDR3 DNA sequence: TGTGCCAGTAGTATCGGGGACAGGGGGAACACTAAAGCTTTCTTT. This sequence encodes CASSIGDRGNTKAFF.

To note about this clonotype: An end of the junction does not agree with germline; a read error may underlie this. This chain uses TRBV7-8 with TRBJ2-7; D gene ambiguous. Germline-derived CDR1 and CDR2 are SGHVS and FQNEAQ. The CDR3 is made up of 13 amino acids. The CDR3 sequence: CASSLALHYVQYF. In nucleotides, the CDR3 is TGTGCCAGCAGCTTAGCGCTTCACTACGTGCAGTACTTC.

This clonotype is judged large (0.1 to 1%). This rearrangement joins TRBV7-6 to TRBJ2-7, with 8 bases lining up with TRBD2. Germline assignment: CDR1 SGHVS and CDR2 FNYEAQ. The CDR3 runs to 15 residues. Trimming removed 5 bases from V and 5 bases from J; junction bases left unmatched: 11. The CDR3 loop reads CASSPGVSGIHEQYF. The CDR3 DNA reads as TGTGCCAGCAGCCCGGGGGTTAGCGGGATCCACGAGCAGTACTTC.

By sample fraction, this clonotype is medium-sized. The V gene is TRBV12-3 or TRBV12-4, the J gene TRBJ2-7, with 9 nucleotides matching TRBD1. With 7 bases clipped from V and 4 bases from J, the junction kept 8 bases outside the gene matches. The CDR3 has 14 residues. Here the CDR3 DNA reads TGTGCCAGCACCTCGACAGGGGGAAGTTACGAGCAGTACTTC. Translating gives CASTSTGGSYEQYF.

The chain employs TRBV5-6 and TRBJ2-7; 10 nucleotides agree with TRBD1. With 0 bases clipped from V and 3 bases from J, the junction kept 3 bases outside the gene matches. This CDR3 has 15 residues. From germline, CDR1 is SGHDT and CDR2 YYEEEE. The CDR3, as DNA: TGTGCCAGCAGCTTGGGGACAGGGGGAATCTACGAGCAGTACTTC. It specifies CASSLGTGGIYEQYF.

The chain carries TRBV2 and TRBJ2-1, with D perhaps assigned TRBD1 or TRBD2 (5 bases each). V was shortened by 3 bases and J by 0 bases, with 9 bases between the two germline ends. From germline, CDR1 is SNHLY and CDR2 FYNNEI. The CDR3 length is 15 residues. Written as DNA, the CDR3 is TGTGCCAGCAGTGACGGGACGGGCTCCTACAATGAGCAGTTCTTC. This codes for CASSDGTGSYNEQFF.